The next 13 T cell receptor beta chains were all read from a single sample in a study of T cell responses to AZD1222 COVID-19 vaccine. Libraries were prepared by immunoSEQ multiplex PCR; TCRdb keeps only in-frame clonotypes and omits some of them. Here the sample spans tens of thousands of clones, about three quarters being singletons. Sequences were derived from peripheral blood, sampled 28 days after the second AZD1222 dose. Receptors originate from an adult who received the AZD1222 COVID-19 vaccine.

This chain links TRBV3-1 (or the pseudogene TRBV3-2) with TRBJ2-2, with D perhaps being TRBD1 or TRBD2 (6 bases each). Trimming cost V 2 bases and J 4 bases, with 11 bases left between them. Germline V CDR1 and CDR2: LGHDT, YNNKEL (reference sequence). This CDR3 spans 15 amino acids. CDR3 bases: TGTGCCAGCAGCCAACGGGGGCTAAGCACCGGGGAGCTGTTTTTT. Amino acid sequence: CASSQRGLSTGELFF.

This sequence joins TRBV19 and TRBJ2-3; D gene unclear. The length of the CDR3 is 13 residues. Germline V gene lookup returns CDR1 LNHDA and CDR2 SQIVND (reference sequence). The V gene lost 6 bases and the J gene lost 2 bases, with 9 bases spanning the gap. The CDR3 DNA follows: TGTGCCAGTAGGGGCCGAATCACAGATACGCAGTATTTT. This encodes CASRGRITDTQYF.

The chain uses TRBV28 and TRBJ1-1, with D possibly TRBD1 on 5 matching bases. The CDR3 spans 16 residues. V lost 2 bases, J lost 0 bases, and 13 bases lay in between. Germline-derived CDR1 and CDR2 are MDHEN and SYDVKM. DNA of the CDR3: TGTGCCAGCAGTTTACCCGGGACTGCAATGAACACTGAAGCTTTCTTT. Protein: CASSLPGTAMNTEAFF.

The chain carries TRBV7-8 and TRBJ2-7; TRBD1 matches 9 bases. Germline-derived CDR1 and CDR2 are SGHVS and FQNEAQ. V dropped 0 bases and J dropped 5; count of bases not matched to a gene: 5. The CDR3 totals 15 residues. Here the CDR3 DNA reads TGTGCCAGCAGCTTAGCGATGGGACAGGGAAACGAGCAGTACTTC. Translation: CASSLAMGQGNEQYF.

The CDR3 reads CASPGRGEGAFF. DNA of the CDR3: TGTGCCAGCCCGGGCAGGGGTGAAGGAGCTTTCTTT. This sequence joins TRBV21-1 and TRBJ1-1; no check of the table's D call, TRBD1, against the DNA was made. TRBV21-1 is a recognized pseudogene. The CDR3 is made up of 12 amino acids.

This clone was seen a single time. The chain combines TRBV3-1 (or the pseudogene TRBV3-2) with TRBJ1-5, with no clear D. Germline assignment: CDR1 LGHDT and CDR2 YNNKEL (reference sequence). This CDR3 region has 14 residues. Trimming removed 2 bases from V and 10 bases from J, with 15 bases in between. The CDR3 DNA is TGTGCCAGCAGCCAACGCCCGGGTCCTCAACCCCAGCATTTT. It translates to CASSQRPGPQPQHF.

This clone has a single count. The chain combines TRBV3-1 (or the pseudogene TRBV3-2) with TRBJ1-2; D ambiguous. The CDR3 runs 14 residues. Trimming took off 5 bases at V and 2 bases at J, with 12 bases between the two ends. The germline CDR1 and CDR2 sequences are LGHDT and YNNKEL (reference sequence). This CDR3 reads CASSSEGSNYGYTF. CDR3 in DNA: TGTGCCAGCAGCTCCGAAGGGTCCAACTATGGCTACACCTTC.

This chain joins TRBV10-2 and TRBJ1-6; TRBD1 might be the D (5 bases). Germline V gives CDR1 WSHSY, CDR2 SAAADI. The CDR3 consists of 13 residues. V shed 7 bases and J shed 12 bases, with 16 bases lying between them. DNA of the CDR3: TGCGCCAGCACTTGGCAGACAGCTGAACCCCTCCACTTT. Translating it yields CASTWQTAEPLHF.

The rearrangement uses TRBV2 and TRBJ2-5, with D perhaps matching TRBD1 (5 bases). The CDR3 loop spans 11 amino acids. The V and J ends lost 5 bases and 7 bases respectively, with 8 bases between them. Germline-derived CDR1 and CDR2 are SNHLY and FYNNEI. The CDR3 here is CASSPQGTQYF. The CDR3 nucleotides are TGTGCCAGCAGTCCCCAGGGGACCCAGTACTTC.

This clone was seen a single time. The V call is TRBV27, the J call TRBJ1-5; D gene ambiguous. The CDR3 sequence is 21 residues long. Trimming took off 1 base at V and 0 bases at J, with 25 bases between the two ends. Germline V gene sequence: CDR1 MNHEY, CDR2 SMNVEV (reference sequence). CDR3 sequence (DNA): TGTGCCAGCAGTTTATTCGCCCGACGCCCGATTACGGCCTATAGCAATCAGCCCCAGCATTTT. Translation gives CASSLFARRPITAYSNQPQHF.

The chain uses TRBV5-1 and TRBJ2-4; D unresolved. Germline V gene lookup returns CDR1 SGHRS and CDR2 YFSETQ. The CDR3 loop spans 14 amino acids. The ends were cut back, 0 bases at V and 5 bases at J, with 9 bases in the middle. CDR3 in amino acids: CASSLEGLQNIQYF. The DNA for the CDR3 is TGCGCCAGCAGCTTGGAAGGATTACAAAACATTCAGTACTTC.

This chain joins TRBV7-3 and TRBJ2-3; 9 positions agree with TRBD1. Losses at the gene ends were 4 bases for V and 0 bases for J; bases not matched to a gene: 5. The CDR3 extends over 16 amino acids. Germline V CDR1 and CDR2: SGHTA, FQGTGA. CDR3 nucleotide sequence: TGTGCCAGCAGCTCCGTGGGACAGGGAAGCACAGATACGCAGTATTTT. Protein product: CASSSVGQGSTDTQYF. Using reference TRBV7-3 and TRBJ2-3 for the parts outside the CDR3, the full variable domain is GAGVSQTPSNKVTEKGKYVELRCDPISGHTALYWYRQSLGQGPEFLIYFQGTGAADDSGLPNDRFFAVRPEGSVSTLKIQRTERGDSAVYLCASSSVGQGSTDTQYFGPGTRLTVL.

V gene TRBV15 combines with J gene TRBJ1-4; 10 bases match TRBD1. This CDR3 comprises 16 residues. Germline CDR1 and CDR2: LNHNV and YYDKDF (reference sequence). Germline trimming cut 1 base from V and 8 bases from J; bases unmatched to any gene: 7. CDR3: CATSRGFDRGQEKLFF. The CDR3 DNA is TGTGCCACCAGCAGAGGTTTTGACAGGGGGCAGGAAAAACTGTTTTTT.